This T cell receptor (beta chain) was identified in a study of cytomegalovirus exposure and HLA in healthy donors. The study, taken as a whole, reports: Despite most TCR sequences being rare, some public TCRs occurred in many donors.

Trimming shortened V by 3 bases and J by 4 bases, and 6 bases separated the two germline ends. The CDR3 sequence is 12 residues long. Germline V gene data show CDR1 as SGHTA and CDR2 as FQGTGA. As concerns this clone: The target antigen is unknown.

PCR involved 60 Vbeta and 13 Jbeta primers. The assay was immunoSEQ multiplex PCR, and TCRdb's table has in-frame clones only and misses some. The sample has more than 150,000 clones; about 82% are singletons. The receptor was derived from a woman in her 30s in good health and CMV-seronegative. The sample comprised PBMCs. The rearrangement links TRBV7-3 to TRBJ1-1; D gene uncertain. As DNA, the CDR3 is TGTGCCAGCAGCTTTGAGGGCACTGAAGCTTTCTTT. Translating gives CASSFEGTEAFF.